The 31 T cell receptor beta chains below were found in one sample sequenced in a study of cytomegalovirus exposure and HLA in healthy donors. The PCR was carried out with 60 Vbeta primers and 13 Jbeta primers. The data were produced by immunoSEQ multiplex PCR, yet TCRdb's version contains in-frame clones alone and is incomplete. The sample comprises under 95,000 clones, roughly 80% of which are singletons, and approximately 1.1% rests with the top ten. The sample comprised PBMCs. These receptors were collected from a male donor in good health and CMV-seronegative.

The chain couples TRBV18 to TRBJ1-5; 9 bases fit TRBD1. The CDR3 loop spans 17 amino acids. V lost 2 bases and J lost 3; bases outside the gene matches: 8. Germline V CDR1 and CDR2: KGHSH, LQKENI. Written as DNA, the CDR3 is TGTGCCAGCTCACCAATCGCCGGGACAGGGCCCAATCAGCCCCAGCATTTT. This encodes CASSPIAGTGPNQPQHF.

This rearrangement joins TRBV15 to TRBJ2-1; 8 nucleotides agree with TRBD2. CDR1 is LNHNV, CDR2 YYDKDF, per germline (reference sequence). V lost 4 bases, J lost 5 bases, and 10 bases stayed unmatched. This CDR3 has 16 residues. The CDR3 DNA reads as TGTGCCACCAGCATAGGCAGCGGGAGAGTTCACAATGAGCAGTTCTTC. It encodes CATSIGSGRVHNEQFF.

This rearrangement joins TRBV5-1 to TRBJ2-7; possible D gene TRBD2, 6 bases. V shed 0 bases and J shed 7 bases, with 17 bases lying between them. The germline gives CDR1 SGHRS, CDR2 YFSETQ. CDR3 size: 15 residues. The CDR3 reads CASSLVSGSGGEQYF. CDR3 nucleotide sequence: TGCGCCAGCAGCTTGGTTTCGGGCTCCGGGGGTGAGCAGTACTTC.

This chain joins TRBV15 and TRBJ1-3; the D is unclear. Germline CDR1 LNHNV, CDR2 YYDKDF (reference sequence). The CDR3 totals 15 residues. The ends were cut back, 8 bases at V and 4 bases at J, with 18 bases in the middle. The CDR3 reads CATGKDLTGGNTIYF. Written as DNA, the CDR3 is TGTGCCACCGGAAAGGATCTAACGGGGGGAAACACCATATATTTT.

This clone has a handful of counts. The chain carries TRBV15 and TRBJ2-7, with 7 positions matching TRBD2. Germline trimming cut 2 bases from V and 5 bases from J; bases unmatched to any gene: 6. CDR1 LNHNV and CDR2 YYDKDF come from the germline V gene (reference sequence). This CDR3 contains 14 residues. The CDR3 loop reads CATSRRREGHEQYF. Here the CDR3 DNA reads TGTGCCACCAGCAGAAGGAGGGAGGGCCACGAGCAGTACTTC.

This clone was seen a handful of times. The rearrangement links TRBV9 to TRBJ1-2; a weak D match, TRBD1 (5 bases). CDR3 length equals 14 residues. Trimming left V 5 bases short and J 4 bases short, with 15 bases between. Germline V gene sequence: CDR1 SGDLS, CDR2 YYNGEE. The CDR3: CASSRPGQGYGYTF. The CDR3 DNA reads TGTGCCAGCAGTCGACCGGGTCAGGGCTATGGCTACACCTTC.

This clone came up once. The chain couples TRBV29-1 to TRBJ2-2; 9 bases agree with TRBD2. The germline V gene encodes CDR1 SQVTM and CDR2 ANQGSEA. V shed 7 bases and J 2 bases; nucleotides not matched to a gene: 5. There are 14 residues in the CDR3. The CDR3 loop is CSAQAGGNTGELFF. In DNA, the CDR3 is TGCAGCGCTCAAGCGGGGGGCAACACCGGGGAGCTGTTTTTT.

The chain combines TRBV30 with TRBJ1-1; D may be TRBD1 (5 bases). This CDR3 contains 12 residues. V was trimmed by 0 bases and J by 6 bases, leaving 8 bases between them. From germline, CDR1 is GTSNPN and CDR2 SVGIG (reference sequence). The CDR3 coding sequence is TGTGCCTGGAGTGTGGGGCTGGCTGAAGCTTTCTTT. Translating it yields CAWSVGLAEAFF.

The chain carries TRBV28 and TRBJ1-1; D may be TRBD1 (5 bases). This CDR3 comprises 14 residues. Germline V lookup: CDR1 MDHEN, CDR2 SYDVKM. V lost 6 bases and J 7 bases, leaving 18 bases between the germline ends. The CDR3 nucleotides are TGTGCCAGCAGCCCACCCTCACAGGTTATTGAAGCTTTCTTT. This translates into CASSPPSQVIEAFF.

With respect to this clone: The junction and the germline gene differ at one end; a read error may be behind it. The J gene is TRBJ1-2, the V gene TRBV29-1; 7 bases map to TRBD1. Germline assignment: CDR1 SQVTM and CDR2 ANQGSEA. This CDR3 spans 13 amino acids. The CDR3 is CSALLRQGAGYPF. In DNA, the CDR3 is TGCAGCGCCTTACTGAGACAGGGAGCGGGCTACCCCTTC.

The chain combines TRBV10-2 with TRBJ2-7; TRBD2 aligns across 10 bases. The germline V gene encodes CDR1 WSHSY and CDR2 SAAADI. The CDR3 has 13 residues. V trimming: 5 bases; J trimming: 7 bases; junction bases outside the gene matches: 5. The CDR3 protein is CASSPGLAREQYF. In nucleotides, the CDR3 is TGCGCCAGCAGTCCGGGACTAGCGAGAGAGCAGTACTTC.

Worth noting for this clone: At one of its ends the junction is not consistent with the germline gene, which may arise from a read error. V and J are TRBV30 and TRBJ2-5, with 7 positions matching TRBD2. The germline V gene has CDR1 GTSNPN and CDR2 SVGIG (reference sequence). The CDR3 is 13 residues long. The CDR3 spells CAWSVPPSLREHF. CDR3 nucleotides: TGTGCCTGGAGTGTTCCCCCTAGTTTGCGGGAGCACTTC.

The rearrangement links TRBV5-5 to TRBJ2-7, with 9 bases aligning to TRBD2. This CDR3 is 14 amino acids long. The germline V gene has CDR1 SGHKS and CDR2 YYEKEE (reference sequence). The trim removed 2 bases at V and 2 bases at J, leaving 2 bases unmatched. The CDR3 DNA reads as TGTGCCAGCAGCTTAGCGGGGGGCCCCTACGAGCAGTACTTC. It is translated as CASSLAGGPYEQYF.

The chain has TRBV5-1 and TRBJ2-4; a weak D match, TRBD1 (6 bases). With 1 base removed from V and 8 bases from J, the gap between germline ends came to 13 bases. This CDR3 spans 14 amino acids. Per the germline V gene, CDR1 is SGHRS and CDR2 is YFSETQ. The CDR3 nucleotides read TGCGCCAGCAGCTTGACAGGGTCGAGGGACATTCAGTACTTC. Protein product: CASSLTGSRDIQYF.

V is TRBV14 and J is TRBJ2-1, with D perhaps TRBD2 (5 bases). V lost 3 bases to trimming and J lost 4 bases, with 13 bases between them. The CDR3 has 15 residues. CDR1 and CDR2 from the germline V gene are SGHDN and FVKESK. CDR3 coding DNA: TGTGCCAGCAGCCACTCAATGACGGGGTACAATGAGCAGTTCTTC. Its translation is CASSHSMTGYNEQFF.

This rearrangement joins TRBV6-5 to TRBJ2-3; TRBD2 matches at 8 bases. V lost 4 bases and J lost 3; bases outside the gene matches: 6. Looked up from germline, CDR1 is MNHEY and CDR2 is SVGAGI. The length of the CDR3 is 15 residues. In nucleotides, the CDR3 is TGTGCCAGCAGTTCGGTAGCGGGACTAACAGATACGCAGTATTTT. Amino acids: CASSSVAGLTDTQYF.

The rearrangement links TRBV11-2 to TRBJ2-7, with 10 bases that match TRBD2. Germline V gene data show CDR1 as SGHAT and CDR2 as FQNNGV. V was pared by 2 bases and J by 3 bases, with 7 bases of the junction left unmatched. This CDR3 has 16 residues. CDR3 bases: TGTGCCAGCAGCTTATTCTTGGGACTAGCGATCTACGAGCAGTACTTC. Its protein product is CASSLFLGLAIYEQYF.

The CDR3 loop is CASSYREGTDTQYF. In DNA, the CDR3 is TGTGCCAGCAGCTACCGGGAGGGAACAGATACGCAGTATTTT. The V call is TRBV5-8, the J call TRBJ2-3; 8 bases match TRBD2. The V segment lost 3 bases and the J segment 3 bases; nucleotides outside the gene matches: 3. The length of the CDR3 is 14 residues. Germline assignment: CDR1 SGHTS and CDR2 YDEGEE.

This chain links TRBV29-1 with TRBJ2-2; D gene unclear. V was pared by 3 bases and J by 7 bases, with 12 bases between. There are 13 residues in the CDR3. Germline V CDR1 and CDR2: SQVTM, ANQGSEA. As DNA, the CDR3 is TGCAGCGTTGATAGTTTGGCTAGCGGGGAGCTGTTTTTT. Encoded protein: CSVDSLASGELFF.

V and J are TRBV6-1 and TRBJ2-7; 7 nucleotides agree with TRBD2. Germline V CDR1 and CDR2: MNHNS, SASEGT. V lost 5 bases and J lost 0; bases outside the gene matches: 4. This CDR3 spans 14 amino acids. The DNA for the CDR3 is TGTGCCAGCAGTCCAGAGCGGGACTCCTACGAGCAGTACTTC. Its translation: CASSPERDSYEQYF.

The genes are TRBV7-2 and TRBJ2-3; TRBD2 agrees at 8 bases. CDR1 and CDR2 (germline): SGHTA, FQGNSA. V shed 5 bases, J shed 2 bases, and the junction held 3 bases outside the gene matches. This CDR3 region has 14 residues. The CDR3 loop is CASSPGLDTDTQYF. Written as DNA, the CDR3 is TGTGCCAGCAGCCCGGGACTAGACACAGATACGCAGTATTTT.

V and J are TRBV5-1 and TRBJ2-7, with 7 nucleotides matching TRBD2. In germline, CDR1 is SGHRS, CDR2 YFSETQ. V lost 2 bases to trimming and J lost 5 bases; unmatched junction nucleotides: 7. The CDR3 totals 14 residues. CDR3: CASSLAGRLDEQYF. The CDR3, as DNA: TGCGCCAGCAGCTTAGCGGGACGATTGGACGAGCAGTACTTC.

This clone was detected only once. The genes are TRBV30 and TRBJ2-1, with TRBD1 matching 7 bases. CDR3 length: 14 residues. CDR1 is GTSNPN, CDR2 SVGIG, per germline (reference sequence). J gave up 5 bases and V 0 bases, and 4 bases lay outside the gene matches. In DNA form, the CDR3 reads TGTGCCTGGAGTGTAGGGGACAGCCACAATGAGCAGTTCTTC. This translates into CAWSVGDSHNEQFF. Using reference TRBV30 and TRBJ2-1 for the parts outside the CDR3, the full variable domain is SQTIHQWPATLVQPVGSPLSLECTVEGTSNPNLYWYRQAAGRGLQLLFYSVGIGQISSEVPQNLSASRPQDRQFILSSKKLLLSDSGFYLCAWSVGDSHNEQFFGPGTRLTVL.

This chain uses TRBV20-1 with TRBJ1-1; the D gene is possibly TRBD1 (5 bases). This CDR3 spans 11 amino acids. Germline assignment: CDR1 DFQATT and CDR2 SNEGSKA (reference sequence). The CDR3 sequence: CKAMPGGEAFF. For the CDR3, the DNA is TGCAAGGCGATGCCGGGGGGGGAAGCTTTCTTT.

The gene calls are TRBV30 and TRBJ1-2, with no clear D. The length of the CDR3 is 13 residues. Germline V gene data show CDR1 as GTSNPN and CDR2 as SVGIG (reference sequence). Trimming removed 3 bases at V and 8 bases at J, with 16 bases between. Here the CDR3 reads CAWSLTPEAGYTF. For the CDR3, the DNA is TGTGCCTGGAGCCTGACGCCCGAGGCGGGCTACACCTTC.

The chain couples TRBV27 to TRBJ2-1; TRBD2 matches at 14 bases. The CDR3 is 19 amino acids. The V gene's germline CDR1 is MNHEY and CDR2 SMNVEV (reference sequence). Losses at the gene ends were 6 bases for V and 0 bases for J; bases not matched to a gene: 10. The DNA of the CDR3 is TGTGCCAGCAGGCCCGGGACTAGCGGGAGCGGGGGCTCCTACAATGAGCAGTTCTTC. Translated: CASRPGTSGSGGSYNEQFF.

The chain uses TRBV7-2 and TRBJ2-2; 7 bases align to TRBD2. The CDR3 is 18 residues long. Germline trimming cut 5 bases from V and 1 base from J; bases unmatched to any gene: 13. Germline CDR1 SGHTA, CDR2 FQGNSA. CDR3 residues: CASSPALLGGGNTGELFF. CDR3 DNA sequence: TGTGCCAGCAGCCCCGCCCTGCTGGGCGGGGGGAACACCGGGGAGCTGTTTTTT. The full variable domain, its missing parts supplied by reference TRBV7-2 and TRBJ2-2, is GAGVSQSPSNKVTEKGKDVELRCDPISGHTALYWYRQSLGQGLEFLIYFQGNSAPDKSGLPSDRFSAERTGGSVSTLTIQRTQQEDSAVYLCASSPALLGGGNTGELFFGEGSRLTVL.

CDR3 residues: CASRTGRGRTGELFF. CDR3 coding DNA: TGTGCCAGCAGAACTGGGCGGGGGCGCACCGGGGAGCTGTTTTTT. V is TRBV28 and J is TRBJ2-2; the D gene is possibly TRBD2 (7 bases). With 6 bases removed from V and 4 bases from J, the gap between germline ends came to 15 bases. The CDR3 extends over 15 amino acids. Germline values: CDR1 MDHEN, CDR2 SYDVKM.

This chain links TRBV6-1 with TRBJ2-5; 8 positions agree with TRBD2. Per the germline V gene, CDR1 is MNHNS and CDR2 is SASEGT. This CDR3 region has 14 residues. V shed 2 bases, J shed 11 bases, and the junction held 10 bases outside the gene matches. For the CDR3, the DNA is TGTGCCAGCAGTGAATTCGGGGGGGCTTCAGAGCAGTACTTC. Residues: CASSEFGGASEQYF.

The chain is built from TRBV11-2 and TRBJ1-2; D unclear. The CDR3 consists of 14 residues. Trimming took 4 bases from V and 2 from J, leaving 11 bases between them. Germline CDR1 is SGHAT and CDR2 is FQNNGV. The CDR3: CASSSSGRNYGYTF. Written as DNA, the CDR3 is TGTGCCAGCAGCTCCTCCGGGAGGAACTATGGCTACACCTTC.

The chain links TRBV12-5 to TRBJ2-5, with TRBD2 identical over 7 bases. This CDR3 contains 16 residues. V lost 3 bases and J lost 0; bases outside the gene matches: 7. The germline V gene has CDR1 LGHNT and CDR2 FRNRAP. The CDR3: CASGFGREGYQETQYF. The DNA for the CDR3 is TGTGCTAGTGGTTTTGGTAGGGAGGGGTACCAAGAGACCCAGTACTTC.